This T cell receptor beta chain was sequenced in a study of PD-1 blockade in classical Hodgkin lymphoma. Study-wide results and limits: Relapsed/refractory patients reportedly had lower baseline diversity than newly diagnosed patients.

Germline CDR1 reads LNHDA; CDR2 reads SQIVND (reference sequence). J gave up 4 bases and V 9 bases, and 9 bases lay outside the gene matches. This CDR3 spans 13 amino acids. Time point defined: cycle 4 day 1 (C4D1), after more than five weeks of nivolumab. Relapse was seen in all patients after autologous stem cell transplantation, and brentuximab vedotin exposure was variable. From thawed PBMCs, CD4+ T cells were purified using magnetic negative selection. This clone appeared a few times. The antigen is unknown. Here immunoSEQ multiplex PCR was the method, and the copy in TCRdb shows in-frame clones only, minus some. The repertoire consists of around 25,000 clones, with approximately 85% occurring once and the leading ten covering about 2.4%.

This material consisted of CD4+ T cells from blood, taken before the fourth cycle of nivolumab. The rearrangement joins TRBV19 to TRBJ2-7; TRBD1 matches 7 bases. The TCR was taken from a human donor with classical Hodgkin lymphoma. Here the CDR3 reads CASGRGLSYEQYF. The DNA for the CDR3 is TGTGCCAGCGGCAGGGGGTTATCGTACGAGCAGTACTTC.